This T cell receptor (beta chain) originates from a study of identifying expanded T cells in peripheral blood. Healthy donors had no documented immune events, such as infections, while sampled. TCRdb's copy holds only in-frame clones and misses some; the assay was immunoSEQ multiplex PCR. This table holds about 97,000 clones, around nine tenths found once. This clone was found once. V was shortened by 1 base and J by 2 bases, with 14 bases between the two germline ends. The CDR3 is made up of 16 amino acids. Per germline, CDR1 LGHNA and CDR2 YSLEER. The sample taken for sequencing was blood. This receptor was identified in a person aged 18-70 years in good health. The chain employs TRBV4-3 and TRBJ1-2, with D tentatively TRBD1 (5 bases). CDR3 coding DNA: TGCGCCAGCAGCCAAGGGGGGTATCTGCCAAACTATGGCTACACCTTC. Protein sequence: CASSQGGYLPNYGYTF.